These T cell receptor beta chains were read from a single sample in a study of graft-versus-host responses after intestinal transplantation. Using immunoSEQ multiplex PCR, the repertoire was profiled, and TCRdb retains in-frame clones only, with some absent. Seen here are about 97,000 clones, over 75% observed once, and the top ten hold 15% to 20%. The specimen was PBMCs, collected 450 to 480 days after intestinal transplant. These receptor sequences come from a human patient who received an intestinal transplant, so some T cells may come from the graft donor. The CDR3 runs from the conserved cysteine through the conserved F or W. Each record gives: V gene, clone size, J gene, CDR3 protein. Size is omitted from some rows. Given values are once, few, many or a class for expanded clones.

>TRBV18|NA|TRBJ2-1
CASSLLRGLSEQFF
>TRBV18|once|TRBJ2-7
CASSPADAGGYEQYF
>TRBV7-2|NA|TRBJ1-1
CASTSAERDTEAFF
>TRBV2|NA|TRBJ1-1
CASSEQIEAFF
>TRBV6-5|NA|TRBJ2-3
CASRDGGVGTDTQYF
>TRBV7-2|NA|TRBJ2-3
CASSPRPRMGTDTQYF
>TRBV6-1|NA|TRBJ2-7
CASSGTGGVYEQYF
>TRBV5-5|NA|TRBJ1-1
CASSLAGGSTEAFF
>TRBV23-1|NA|TRBJ2-7
CATSGPMGYEQYF
>TRBV6-5|few|TRBJ2-1
CASSEVAEVNEQFF
>TRBV6-1|NA|TRBJ1-4
CASSEGTGNEKLFF
>TRBV5-8|NA|TRBJ1-2
CASTLTGNHGYTF
>TRBV14|NA|TRBJ1-2
CARTGWGILYGYTF
>TRBV5-6|NA|TRBJ1-6
CASSFPRQGNSPLHF
>TRBV5-5|NA|TRBJ2-7
CASSLPTYEQYF
>TRBV6-5|NA|TRBJ1-5
CASSPGGVGNQPQHF
>TRBV5-6|NA|TRBJ2-7
CASSVGQGIYEQYF
>TRBV7-2|once|NA
CASSLLAGGLYEQYF
>TRBV5-6|NA|TRBJ1-2
CASSLAKRRDGYTF
>TRBV6-1|NA|TRBJ2-7
CASSREAYPSYEQYF
>TRBV14|NA|TRBJ1-2
CASSQDLGDYGYTF
>TRBV6-1|few|TRBJ1-2
CASSGPGQGYGYTF
>TRBV7-6|NA|TRBJ1-6
CASSFNREESPLHF
>TRBV6-6|NA|TRBJ2-4
CASSYSKGLAKNIQYF
>TRBV11-2|NA|TRBJ2-3
CASSLVTSGTDTQYF
>TRBV19|NA|TRBJ2-1
CASSIGPPWGQAYNEQFF
>TRBV9|once|TRBJ2-3
CASSASGEGDTQYF
>TRBV7-2|NA|TRBJ2-3
CASSASGASTDTQYF
>TRBV7-2|NA|TRBJ2-2
CASSLGQGADTGELFF
>TRBV5-1|NA|TRBJ2-7
CASSWTVGAEQYF
>TRBV5-1|once|TRBJ2-7
CASSPGTISYEQYF